Below are 15 T cell receptor beta chains sequenced from a single sample in a study of graft-versus-host responses after intestinal transplantation. Their antigens are not known. Data came from immunoSEQ multiplex PCR; TCRdb stores just in-frame clones and leaves some out. Of 65,000 to 100,000 clones in the sample, 92% were seen once. The sequencing used unstimulated CD8+ T cells sorted from spleen or lymph node cells, collected before transplant. These receptors came from a human donor who was the organ donor for an intestinal transplant.

V is TRBV9 and J is TRBJ2-1, with 7 nucleotides matching TRBD2. The germline CDR1 and CDR2 sequences are SGDLS and YYNGEE. Unmatched junction bases numbered 6, after V lost 6 bases and J lost 3 bases. CDR3 length: 14 amino acids. In DNA form, the CDR3 reads TGTGCCAGCAATAACGGGGGGAGCTACAATGAGCAGTTCTTC. Translation: CASNNGGSYNEQFF. Based on the CDR3 plus reference TRBV9 and TRBJ2-1, the full variable domain is DSGVTQTPKHLITATGQRVTLRCSPRSGDLSVYWYQQSLDQGLQFLIQYYNGEERAKGNILERFSAQQFPDLHSELNLSSLELGDSALYFCASNNGGSYNEQFFGPGTRLTVL.

This clone was found once. The chain carries TRBV7-9 and TRBJ2-7, with a possible D match to TRBD1 (5 bases). Germline V lookup: CDR1 SEHNR, CDR2 FQNEAQ (reference sequence). The V end lost 3 bases, the J end lost 4 bases, and 13 bases lay between the germline ends. The CDR3 is 14 residues long. CDR3 amino acids: CASSLGTGPYEQYF. DNA of the CDR3: TGTGCCAGCAGCTTGGGTACAGGTCCTTACGAGCAGTACTTC.

This rearrangement joins TRBV27 to TRBJ2-2; 9 nucleotides agree with TRBD1. CDR3 length: 17 residues. CDR1 is MNHEY, CDR2 SMNVEV, per germline (reference sequence). Losses at the gene ends were 4 bases for V and 5 bases for J; bases not matched to a gene: 11. CDR3 in amino acids: CASSSLGTGRRTGELFF. Written as DNA, the CDR3 is TGTGCCAGCAGTTCCCTAGGGACAGGGAGAAGGACCGGGGAGCTGTTTTTT.

The CDR3 loop reads CASSYGVGGDDQPQHF. CDR3 DNA sequence: TGTGCCAGCAGCTATGGTGTTGGAGGGGATGATCAGCCCCAGCATTTT. This rearrangement joins TRBV7-9 to TRBJ1-5, with D tentatively TRBD1 (5 bases). The CDR3 totals 16 residues. Germline assignment: CDR1 SEHNR and CDR2 FQNEAQ (reference sequence). Trimming removed 4 bases at V and 5 bases at J, with 18 bases between.

V usage is TRBV4-3 and J usage is TRBJ2-1; 9 bases align to TRBD1. Germline assignment: CDR1 LGHNA and CDR2 YSLEER. With V trimmed by 0 bases and J by 3 bases, 6 bases remained unmatched. The CDR3 is 17 amino acids. The CDR3 DNA sequence: TGCGCCAGCAGCCAAGATAGGGAGACAGGGGGCTACAATGAGCAGTTCTTC. This translates into CASSQDRETGGYNEQFF.

The chain couples TRBV9 to TRBJ1-1; D call uncertain. Trimming took off 0 bases at V and 5 bases at J, with 20 bases between the two ends. The CDR3 sequence is 17 residues long. Germline V CDR1 and CDR2: SGDLS, YYNGEE. CDR3 DNA sequence: TGTGCCAGCAGCGTAGACCCCCGACGTGCGGGTGAGACTGAAGCTTTCTTT. Its translation: CASSVDPRRAGETEAFF. The variable domain in full, completed from reference TRBV9 and TRBJ1-1, reads DSGVTQTPKHLITATGQRVTLRCSPRSGDLSVYWYQQSLDQGLQFLIQYYNGEERAKGNILERFSAQQFPDLHSELNLSSLELGDSALYFCASSVDPRRAGETEAFFGQGTRLTVV.

Note on this clone: This sample also contains other DNA sequences that code for the same CDR3. V gene TRBV4-3 combines with J gene TRBJ1-2; D is unresolved. There are 13 residues in the CDR3. V was clipped by 3 bases and J by 8 bases, with 13 bases between them. Per the germline V gene, CDR1 is LGHNA and CDR2 is YSLEER. CDR3 nucleotides: TGCGCCAGCAGCCAGATCTCGGGAGAAGGCTACACCTTC. It translates to CASSQISGEGYTF.

J is TRBJ2-7 and V is TRBV30; D unresolved. V gave up 2 bases and J gave up 0 bases, with 14 bases separating them. Germline V gene data show CDR1 as GTSNPN and CDR2 as SVGIG (reference sequence). This CDR3 is 15 amino acids long. Written as DNA, the CDR3 is TGTGCCTGGAGTCCCTGGCGCGGCAGCTCCTACGAGCAGTACTTC. Its protein product is CAWSPWRGSSYEQYF.

J is TRBJ2-5 and V is TRBV29-1; 8 positions match TRBD1. V dropped 5 bases and J dropped 2; count of bases not matched to a gene: 1. The CDR3 has 12 residues. Germline assignment: CDR1 SQVTM and CDR2 ANQGSEA. CDR3 amino acids: CSVNRGQETQYF. The CDR3, as DNA: TGCAGCGTTAACAGGGGGCAAGAGACCCAGTACTTC.

The chain employs TRBV4-3 and TRBJ1-2; 11 bases match TRBD1. V was clipped by 4 bases and J by 8 bases; unmatched bases: 9. Per the germline V gene, CDR1 is LGHNA and CDR2 is YSLEER. This CDR3 spans 15 amino acids. CDR3 nucleotide sequence: TGCGCCAGCAGCCTGTGGGACAGGGGGTGGTACGGCTACACCTTC. Translating gives CASSLWDRGWYGYTF.

The V gene is TRBV29-1, the J gene TRBJ2-2; tentatively, D is TRBD2 (6 bases). Germline-derived CDR1 and CDR2 are SQVTM and ANQGSEA. Trimming left V 7 bases short and J 4 bases short, with 16 bases between. This CDR3 spans 14 amino acids. Here the CDR3 DNA reads TGCAGCGGCCTTCTTGGGGGGTTCACCGGGGAGCTGTTTTTT. Translated: CSGLLGGFTGELFF.

The rearrangement links TRBV2 to TRBJ2-6; D is uncertain. Germline assignment: CDR1 SNHLY and CDR2 FYNNEI. The ends were cut back, 6 bases at V and 0 bases at J, with 6 bases in the middle. CDR3 length: 14 residues. The CDR3 reads CASRTGSGANVLTF. In nucleotides, the CDR3 is TGTGCCAGCAGAACCGGCTCTGGGGCCAACGTCCTGACTTTC.

V usage is TRBV7-9 and J usage is TRBJ2-2; D ambiguous. The CDR3 is 13 residues long. The germline gives CDR1 SEHNR, CDR2 FQNEAQ (reference sequence). Trimming removed 5 bases from V and 6 bases from J, with 10 bases in between. The CDR3 DNA sequence: TGTGCCAGCAGCCCCAACCCGGCCGGGGAGCTGTTTTTT. Translating it yields CASSPNPAGELFF.

This clone was counted only a few times. The rearrangement links TRBV2 to TRBJ1-5; D is undetermined. The CDR3 contains 14 residues. In germline, CDR1 is SNHLY, CDR2 FYNNEI. The ends were cut back, 0 bases at V and 7 bases at J, with 10 bases in the middle. CDR3 protein: CASSEARKTQPQHF. CDR3 coding DNA: TGTGCCAGCAGTGAAGCGCGGAAAACCCAGCCCCAGCATTTT.

The genes are TRBV7-9 and TRBJ1-2, with no clear D. The germline V gene has CDR1 SEHNR and CDR2 FQNEAQ (reference sequence). The CDR3 loop spans 13 amino acids. Trimming pared 5 bases from V and 5 bases from J, leaving 12 bases between. CDR3 amino acids: CASSASAGYGYTF. As DNA, the CDR3 is TGTGCCAGCAGCGCCTCGGCCGGGTATGGCTACACCTTC. Using reference TRBV7-9 and TRBJ1-2 for the parts outside the CDR3, the full variable domain is DTGVSQNPRHKITKRGQNVTFRCDPISEHNRLYWYRQTLGQGPEFLTYFQNEAQLEKSRLLSDRFSAERPKGSFSTLEIQRTEQGDSAMYLCASSASAGYGYTFGSGTRLTVV.